This TCR beta chain was sequenced during a study of identical twins. General study results and limits: Insertions were fewer in abundant cord blood beta clonotypes, whereas memory repertoires showed none of this pattern.

Looked up from germline, CDR1 is DFQATT and CDR2 is SNEGSKA (reference sequence). Trimming stripped 2 bases from V and 0 bases from J, with 11 bases between. The CDR3 has 14 residues. Comment on this clonotype: Its target is unknown.

Each CDR3 protein gets one entry after TCRdb re-called the 5' RACE reads with MiXCR. The sample lists approximately 490,000 distinct CDR3 sequences; around 24% were seen once. The same data also contributed to another study, on yellow fever vaccine responses in identical twins.

Sequencing used CD4+ T cells sorted from blood. The origin of this receptor is a woman in her late teens or twenties in good health. The chain combines TRBV20-1 with TRBJ2-7; possible D gene TRBD2, 6 bases. The CDR3 region has the DNA TGCAGTGCTAGAACCGGGACTCTCTCCTACGAGCAGTACTTC. Encoded protein: CSARTGTLSYEQYF.